This TCR beta chain was captured in a study of PD-L1 blockade in urothelial cancer. The method was immunoSEQ multiplex PCR; TCRdb's version includes in-frame clones alone and lacks a portion of them. The table lists tens of thousands of clones, around 86% of them singletons. The J segment lost 4 bases and the V segment lost 10 bases, leaving 6 bases of the junction unmatched. CDR1 is MNHEY and CDR2 is SMNVEV in the germline V gene (reference sequence). The CDR3 runs to 13 residues. The chain combines TRBV27 with TRBJ1-2; 10 bases line up with TRBD1. The sample here was PBMCs, taken around atezolizumab (anti-PD-L1) treatment. The sequence was collected from a man aged 50-60 years with urothelial cancer. The CDR3 nucleotides read TGTGCCACCAGGACAGGGGGGATCTATGGCTACACCTTC. Translation: CATRTGGIYGYTF.